The next 14 T cell receptor beta chains were all read from a single sample in a study of T cells in Graves' hyperthyroidism and ophthalmopathy. What was amplified from RNA transcripts were TCR beta CDR3 regions. First-round RT-PCR of the TCR CDR3 relied on the HTBI primer set. One entry per CDR3 protein, called by TCRdb with MiXCR from the multiplex PCR reads. The repertoire has approximately 600,000 distinct CDR3 sequences, approximately 15% of them found once; the top ten carry 4.3%. The material sequenced was blood. These receptors all stem from a woman in her thirties or forties with Graves' ophthalmopathy.

This clonotype was observed many times. The chain links TRBV7-9 to TRBJ2-7; D call uncertain. CDR3 length equals 12 residues. V lost 5 bases and J lost 7, with 12 bases in between. CDR1 SEHNR and CDR2 FQNEAQ come from the germline V gene (reference sequence). DNA for the CDR3: TGTGCCAGCAGCCAAGGACCGACGGAGCAGTACTTC. This translates into CASSQGPTEQYF.

The table lists this clonotype with a few counts. A read error may account for a junction end that differs from germline. The CDR3 nucleotides are TGTGCCAGCAGCGCACAGGAGGGCCAGAAGAGCCAGTTC. Translating gives CASSAQEGQKSQF. This chain uses TRBV6-1 with TRBJ2-7, with D possibly matching TRBD2 (6 bases). Germline CDR1 reads MNHNS; CDR2 reads SASEGT. The CDR3 spans 13 residues.

This clonotype was counted many times. This chain joins TRBV29-1 and TRBJ1-1, with D tentatively TRBD1 (5 bases). Germline V gene data show CDR1 as SQVTM and CDR2 as ANQGSEA. The CDR3 is 15 amino acids. V shed 0 bases and J shed 0 bases, with 11 bases lying between them. The CDR3 DNA follows: TGCAGCGTTGAAGATCGGGGGATGATGAACACTGAAGCTTTCTTT. It translates to CSVEDRGMMNTEAFF.

This clonotype was seen ten or more times. This chain links TRBV6-2 or TRBV6-3 with TRBJ2-5; D tentatively fits TRBD1 or TRBD2 (5 bases each). CDR3 length: 15 amino acids. Trimming removed 4 bases from V and 5 bases from J, with 17 bases in between. Germline V gives CDR1 MNHEY, CDR2 SVGEGT. CDR3 in amino acids: CASSSGRLTGETQYF. The CDR3 DNA reads TGTGCCAGCAGTTCGGGACGGCTGACGGGGGAGACCCAGTACTTC.

This clonotype was detected many times. The chain links TRBV20-1 to TRBJ2-7, with 9 bases identical to TRBD2. The CDR3 has 15 amino acids. CDR1 is DFQATT, CDR2 SNEGSKA, per germline (reference sequence). V was clipped by 5 bases and J by 6 bases; unmatched bases: 14. CDR3 amino acids: CSAVGLAQKRSEQYF. The CDR3 DNA is TGCAGTGCTGTCGGACTAGCGCAAAAAAGGAGCGAGCAGTACTTC.

This clonotype was recorded at least ten times. The DNA for the CDR3 is TGTGCCAGCAGTTTAGGTCCGCTAAATCAGCCCCAGCATTTT. Translation: CASSLGPLNQPQHF. The genes are TRBV12-3 or TRBV12-4 and TRBJ1-5; no reliable D call. V lost 1 base and J lost 4, with 8 bases in between. CDR3 length equals 14 residues.

The gene calls are TRBV12-3 or TRBV12-4 and TRBJ1-2; 7 positions match TRBD1. The ends lost 5 bases at V and 4 bases at J; junction bases unmatched: 10. This CDR3 region has 15 residues. CDR3 loop: CASSAPPGQSYGYTF. Written as DNA, the CDR3 is TGTGCCAGCAGTGCTCCGCCGGGACAGAGCTATGGCTACACCTTC.

This clonotype was seen ten or more times. The V and J genes are TRBV7-2 and TRBJ1-2; TRBD1 is a possible D gene (5 bases). V lost 1 base to trimming and J lost 11 bases, with 17 bases between them. Germline CDR1 is SGHTA and CDR2 is FQGNSA. CDR3 size: 14 residues. The CDR3 DNA sequence: TGTGCCAGCAGCTTAGAACCAGGGTGGGTTTCGTACACCTTC. Residues: CASSLEPGWVSYTF.

This clonotype has a count of ten or more. The J gene is TRBJ2-5, the V gene TRBV6-2 or TRBV6-3, with D perhaps matching TRBD2 (7 bases). From germline, CDR1 is MNHEY and CDR2 SVGEGT. Trimming removed 9 bases from V and 0 bases from J, with 23 bases in between. This CDR3 has 17 residues. Here the CDR3 DNA reads TGTGCCAGTCAAGAGGCTGGGGGCGCGGGGGACCAAGAGACCCAGTACTTC. Translation gives CASQEAGGAGDQETQYF.

This clonotype has more than one count but fewer than ten. V gene TRBV4-1 combines with J gene TRBJ2-5; either TRBD1 or TRBD2 may fit D (5 bases each). The CDR3 has 16 amino acids. In germline, CDR1 is MGHRA, CDR2 YSYEKL. Trimming left V 4 bases short and J 1 base short, with 16 bases between. The DNA of the CDR3 is TGCGCCAGCAGCCGGGTGGTAGGGGAGCTCCAAGAGACCCAGTACTTC. This sequence encodes CASSRVVGELQETQYF.

This clonotype came up many times. The rearrangement links TRBV12-3 or TRBV12-4 to TRBJ1-3; 8 bases map to TRBD1. CDR3 size: 15 residues. Trimming cost V 7 bases and J 8 bases; bases outside gene matches: 13. The CDR3 DNA reads as TGTGCCAGCACTGGGACAGGATGGGGGGGGGACACCATATATTTT. It is translated as CASTGTGWGGDTIYF.

This sequence joins TRBV5-6 and TRBJ2-7; the match to TRBD2 covers 7 bases. Unmatched junction bases numbered 5, after V lost 2 bases and J lost 3 bases. CDR1 and CDR2 from the germline V gene are SGHDT and YYEEEE. This CDR3 is built from 14 residues. The CDR3 DNA follows: TGTGCCAGCAGCTTTGGAGCGGGATTCTACGAGCAGTACTTC. It translates to CASSFGAGFYEQYF.

This clonotype was counted ten times or more. This rearrangement joins TRBV6-5 to TRBJ2-7; the D gene is possibly TRBD1 (5 bases). Trimming stripped 6 bases from V and 4 bases from J, with 10 bases between. CDR3 size: 12 residues. CDR1 MNHEY and CDR2 SVGAGI come from the germline V gene. DNA for the CDR3: TGTGCCAGCAGCATAGACAGATACGAGCAGTACTTC. This encodes CASSIDRYEQYF.

This sequence joins TRBV28 and TRBJ1-2; the D is unclear. V lost 3 bases to trimming and J lost 3 bases, with 17 bases between them. CDR1 MDHEN and CDR2 SYDVKM come from the germline V gene. The CDR3 totals 16 residues. The DNA for the CDR3 is TGTGCCAGCAGTTTTCTCAATTTGGTCGGTCACTATGGCTACACCTTC. Its translation: CASSFLNLVGHYGYTF.